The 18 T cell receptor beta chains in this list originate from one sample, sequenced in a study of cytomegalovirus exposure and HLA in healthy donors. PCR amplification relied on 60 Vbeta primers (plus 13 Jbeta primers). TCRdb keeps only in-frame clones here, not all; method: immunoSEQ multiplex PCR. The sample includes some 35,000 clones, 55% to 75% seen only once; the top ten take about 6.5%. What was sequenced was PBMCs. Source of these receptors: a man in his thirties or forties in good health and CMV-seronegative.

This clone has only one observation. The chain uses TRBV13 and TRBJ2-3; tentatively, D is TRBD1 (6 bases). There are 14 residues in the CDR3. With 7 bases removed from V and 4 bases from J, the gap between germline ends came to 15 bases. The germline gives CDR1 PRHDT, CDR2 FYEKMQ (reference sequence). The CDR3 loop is CASTTDRKPDTQYF. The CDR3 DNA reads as TGTGCCAGCACCACCGACAGGAAGCCAGATACGCAGTATTTT.

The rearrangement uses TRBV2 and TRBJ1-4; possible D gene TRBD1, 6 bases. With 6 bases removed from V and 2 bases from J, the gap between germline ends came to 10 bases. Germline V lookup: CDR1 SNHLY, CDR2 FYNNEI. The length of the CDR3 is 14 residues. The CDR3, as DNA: TGTGCCAGCAGCCTCAGGGGCACTAATGAAAAACTGTTTTTT. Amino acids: CASSLRGTNEKLFF.

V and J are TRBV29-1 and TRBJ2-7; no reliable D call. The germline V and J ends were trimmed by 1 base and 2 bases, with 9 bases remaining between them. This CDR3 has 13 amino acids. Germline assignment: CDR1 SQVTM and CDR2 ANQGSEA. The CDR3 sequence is CSVEAPETYEQYF. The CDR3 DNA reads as TGCAGCGTTGAAGCTCCCGAGACCTACGAGCAGTACTTC.

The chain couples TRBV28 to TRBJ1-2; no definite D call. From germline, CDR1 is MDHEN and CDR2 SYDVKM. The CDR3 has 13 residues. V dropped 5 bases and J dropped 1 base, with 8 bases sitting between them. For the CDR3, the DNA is TGTGCCAGCAGTCCCGATAGTAACTATGGCTACACCTTC. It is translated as CASSPDSNYGYTF.

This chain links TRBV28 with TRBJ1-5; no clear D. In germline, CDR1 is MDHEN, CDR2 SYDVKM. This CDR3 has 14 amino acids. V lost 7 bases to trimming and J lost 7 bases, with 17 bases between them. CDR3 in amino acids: CASTGREVGQPQHF. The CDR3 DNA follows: TGTGCCAGCACCGGAAGGGAGGTGGGGCAGCCCCAGCATTTT. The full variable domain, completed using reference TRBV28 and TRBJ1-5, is DVKVTQSSRYLVKRTGEKVFLECVQDMDHENMFWYRQDPGLGLRLIYFSYDVKMKEKGDIPEGYSVSREKKERFSLILESASTNQTSMYLCASTGREVGQPQHFGDGTRLSIL.

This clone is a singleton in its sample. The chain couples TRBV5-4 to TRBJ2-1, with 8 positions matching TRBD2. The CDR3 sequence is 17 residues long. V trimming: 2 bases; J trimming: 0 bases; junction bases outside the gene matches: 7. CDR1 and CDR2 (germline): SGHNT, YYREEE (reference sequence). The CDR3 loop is CASSFKERGSSYNEQFF. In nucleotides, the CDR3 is TGTGCCAGCAGCTTCAAGGAGCGGGGGAGCTCCTACAATGAGCAGTTCTTC.

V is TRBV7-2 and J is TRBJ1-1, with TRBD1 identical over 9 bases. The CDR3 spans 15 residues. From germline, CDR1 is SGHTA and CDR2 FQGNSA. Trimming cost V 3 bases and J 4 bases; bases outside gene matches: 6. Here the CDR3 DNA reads TGTGCCAGCAGCTTGGGACAGGGCTTTGGCACTGAAGCTTTCTTT. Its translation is CASSLGQGFGTEAFF. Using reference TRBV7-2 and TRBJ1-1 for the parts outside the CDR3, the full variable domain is GAGVSQSPSNKVTEKGKDVELRCDPISGHTALYWYRQSLGQGLEFLIYFQGNSAPDKSGLPSDRFSAERTGGSVSTLTIQRTQQEDSAVYLCASSLGQGFGTEAFFGQGTRLTVV.

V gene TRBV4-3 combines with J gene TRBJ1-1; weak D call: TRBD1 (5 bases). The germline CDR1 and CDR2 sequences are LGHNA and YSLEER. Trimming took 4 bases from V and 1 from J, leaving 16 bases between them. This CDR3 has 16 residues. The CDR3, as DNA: TGCGCCAGCAGCCGGGGACTGAAGCTTGGGAACACTGAAGCTTTCTTT. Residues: CASSRGLKLGNTEAFF.

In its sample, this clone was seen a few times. Here the CDR3 reads CASSRSSLTDTQYF. The DNA of the CDR3 is TGTGCCAGCAGCCGAAGTAGTCTTACAGATACGCAGTATTTT. J is TRBJ2-3 and V is TRBV2; D remains unclear. The CDR3 contains 14 residues. Trimming took 6 bases from V and 3 from J, leaving 13 bases between them. From germline, CDR1 is SNHLY and CDR2 FYNNEI.

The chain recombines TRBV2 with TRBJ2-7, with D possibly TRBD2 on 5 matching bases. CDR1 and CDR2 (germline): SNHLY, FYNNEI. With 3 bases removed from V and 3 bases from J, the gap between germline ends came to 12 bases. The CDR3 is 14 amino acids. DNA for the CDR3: TGTGCCAGCAGTGAGGGTGGGAGCATCTACGAGCAGTACTTC. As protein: CASSEGGSIYEQYF.

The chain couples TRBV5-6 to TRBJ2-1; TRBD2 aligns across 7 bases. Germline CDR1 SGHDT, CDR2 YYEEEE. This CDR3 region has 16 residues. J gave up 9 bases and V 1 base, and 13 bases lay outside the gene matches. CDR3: CASSLWGGGSPPEQFF. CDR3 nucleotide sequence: TGTGCCAGCAGCTTGTGGGGCGGCGGGAGCCCCCCTGAGCAGTTCTTC.

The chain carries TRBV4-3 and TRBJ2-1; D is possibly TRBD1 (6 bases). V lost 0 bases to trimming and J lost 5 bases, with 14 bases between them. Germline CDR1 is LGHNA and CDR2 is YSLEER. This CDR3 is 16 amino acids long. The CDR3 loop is CASSQDLGHRNNEQFF. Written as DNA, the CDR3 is TGCGCCAGCAGCCAAGATCTGGGACACCGAAACAATGAGCAGTTCTTC.

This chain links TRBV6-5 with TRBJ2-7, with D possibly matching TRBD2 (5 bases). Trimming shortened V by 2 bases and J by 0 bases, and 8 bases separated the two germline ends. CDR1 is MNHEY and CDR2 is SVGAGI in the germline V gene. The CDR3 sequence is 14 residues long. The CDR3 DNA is TGTGCCAGCAGTTACGTTGGGAGCTCCTACGAGCAGTACTTC. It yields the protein CASSYVGSSYEQYF.

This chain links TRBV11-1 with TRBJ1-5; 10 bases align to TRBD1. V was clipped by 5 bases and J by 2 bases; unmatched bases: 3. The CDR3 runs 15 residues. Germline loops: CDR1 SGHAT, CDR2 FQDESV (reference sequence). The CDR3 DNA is TGTGCCAGCAGCCTCGGGACAGGGGGCAATCAGCCCCAGCATTTT. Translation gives CASSLGTGGNQPQHF.

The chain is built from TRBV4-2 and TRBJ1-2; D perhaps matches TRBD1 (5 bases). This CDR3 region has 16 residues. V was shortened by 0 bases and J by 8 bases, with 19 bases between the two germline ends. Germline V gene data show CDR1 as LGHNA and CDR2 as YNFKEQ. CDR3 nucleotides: TGTGCCAGCAGCCAAGAACCCCCCACGGGGGTAGGAGGCTACACCTTC. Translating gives CASSQEPPTGVGGYTF.

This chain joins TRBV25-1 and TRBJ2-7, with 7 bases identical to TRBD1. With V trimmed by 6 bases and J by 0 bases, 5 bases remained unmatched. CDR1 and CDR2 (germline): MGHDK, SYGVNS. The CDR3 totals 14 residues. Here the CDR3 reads CASSETGNSYEQYF. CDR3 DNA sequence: TGTGCCAGCAGCGAGACAGGGAACTCCTACGAGCAGTACTTC.

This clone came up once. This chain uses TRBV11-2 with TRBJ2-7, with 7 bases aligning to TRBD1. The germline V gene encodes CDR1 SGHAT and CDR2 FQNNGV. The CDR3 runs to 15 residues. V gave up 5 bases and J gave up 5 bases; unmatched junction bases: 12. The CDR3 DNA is TGTGCCAGCAGCGTAAACAGGGGAGAGTGGGACGAGCAGTACTTC. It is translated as CASSVNRGEWDEQYF.

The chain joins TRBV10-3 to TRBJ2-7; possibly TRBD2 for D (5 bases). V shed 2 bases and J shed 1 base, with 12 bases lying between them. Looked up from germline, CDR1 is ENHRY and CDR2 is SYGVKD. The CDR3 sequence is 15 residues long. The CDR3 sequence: CAISEGIGDSYEQYF. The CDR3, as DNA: TGTGCCATCAGTGAGGGGATCGGGGATTCCTACGAGCAGTACTTC.